This T cell receptor (beta chain) emerged from a study of cytomegalovirus exposure and HLA in healthy donors. Study overall: Inside one of the first data releases sat about 85 million unique TCRs taken from HLA-typed donors.

Study observations and caveats: Most of the CMV-associated TCR beta chains (in a later analysis) appeared to be HLA-restricted. In vitro work confirmed that three CMV-associated chains recognize CMV antigens.

The PCR contained 60 Vbeta and 13 Jbeta primers. Profiling relied on immunoSEQ multiplex PCR, and the TCRdb table lists in-frame clones only, not all of them. Here the sample spans about 160,000 clones, about four fifths being singletons. This CDR3 is 16 amino acids long. Trimming pared 5 bases from V and 8 bases from J, leaving 24 bases between. Germline values: CDR1 SEHNR, CDR2 FQNEAQ (reference sequence). As for this clone: What it binds is unknown.

The TCR was taken from a woman aged 30 to 39 in good health and CMV-seropositive. The sample was PBMCs. The chain carries TRBV7-9 and TRBJ1-1, with D maybe TRBD1 (6 bases). The CDR3 loop is CASSPPSTGPLGEAFF. CDR3 in DNA: TGTGCCAGCAGCCCACCCTCGACAGGCCCACTCGGGGAAGCTTTCTTT.